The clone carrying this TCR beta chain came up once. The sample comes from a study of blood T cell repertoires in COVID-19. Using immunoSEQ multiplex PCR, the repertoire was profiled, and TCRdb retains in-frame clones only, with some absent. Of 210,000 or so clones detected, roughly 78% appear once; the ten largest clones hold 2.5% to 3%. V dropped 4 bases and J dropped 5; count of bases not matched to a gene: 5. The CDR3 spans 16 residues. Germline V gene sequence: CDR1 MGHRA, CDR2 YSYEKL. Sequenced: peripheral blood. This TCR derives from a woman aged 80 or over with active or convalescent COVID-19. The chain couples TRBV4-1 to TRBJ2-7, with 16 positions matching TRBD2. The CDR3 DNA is TGCGCCAGCAGCCTAACGGGACTAGCGGGGGGGAACGAGCAGTACTTC. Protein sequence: CASSLTGLAGGNEQYF.